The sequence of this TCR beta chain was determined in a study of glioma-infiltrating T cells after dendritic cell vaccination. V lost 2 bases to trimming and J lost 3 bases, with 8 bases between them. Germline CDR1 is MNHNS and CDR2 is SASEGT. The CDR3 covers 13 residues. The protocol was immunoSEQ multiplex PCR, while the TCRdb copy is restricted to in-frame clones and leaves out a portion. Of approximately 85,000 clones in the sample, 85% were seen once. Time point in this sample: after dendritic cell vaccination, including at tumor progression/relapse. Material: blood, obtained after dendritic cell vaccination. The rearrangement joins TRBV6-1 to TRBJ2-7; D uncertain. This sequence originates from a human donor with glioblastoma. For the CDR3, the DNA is TGTGCCAGCAGTGAACTCCCCGGCTACGAGCAGTACTTC. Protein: CASSELPGYEQYF.